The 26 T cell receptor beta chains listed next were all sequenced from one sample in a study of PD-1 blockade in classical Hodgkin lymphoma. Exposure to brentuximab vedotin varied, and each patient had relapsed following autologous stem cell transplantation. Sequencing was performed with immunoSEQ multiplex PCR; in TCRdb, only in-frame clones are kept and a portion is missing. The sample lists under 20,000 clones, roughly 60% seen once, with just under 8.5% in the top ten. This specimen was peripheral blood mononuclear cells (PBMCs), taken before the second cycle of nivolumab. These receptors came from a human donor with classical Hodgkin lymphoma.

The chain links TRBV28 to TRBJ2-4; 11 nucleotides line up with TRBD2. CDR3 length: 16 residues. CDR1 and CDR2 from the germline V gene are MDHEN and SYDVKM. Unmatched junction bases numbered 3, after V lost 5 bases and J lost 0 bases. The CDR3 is CASSTTSGTAKNIQYF. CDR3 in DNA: TGTGCCAGCAGTACGACTAGCGGGACAGCCAAAAACATTCAGTACTTC.

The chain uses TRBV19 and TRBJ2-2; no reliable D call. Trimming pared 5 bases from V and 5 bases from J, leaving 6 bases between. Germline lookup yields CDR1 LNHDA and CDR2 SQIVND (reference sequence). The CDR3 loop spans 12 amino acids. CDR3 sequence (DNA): TGTGCCAGTAGTCCTCGGACCGGGGAGCTGTTTTTT. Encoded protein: CASSPRTGELFF.

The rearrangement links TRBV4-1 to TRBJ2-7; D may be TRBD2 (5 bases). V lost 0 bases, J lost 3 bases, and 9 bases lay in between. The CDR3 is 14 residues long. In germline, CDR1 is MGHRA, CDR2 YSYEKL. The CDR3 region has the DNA TGCGCCAGCAGCCAAGAAAGAGGAGGCTACGAGCAGTACTTC. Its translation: CASSQERGGYEQYF.

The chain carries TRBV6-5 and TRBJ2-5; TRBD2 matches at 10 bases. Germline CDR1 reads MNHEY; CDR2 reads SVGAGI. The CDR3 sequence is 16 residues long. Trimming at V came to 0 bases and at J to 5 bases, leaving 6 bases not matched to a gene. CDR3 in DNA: TGTGCCAGCAGTTACTCCCTAGCGGGAGTATGGGAGACCCAGTACTTC. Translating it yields CASSYSLAGVWETQYF.

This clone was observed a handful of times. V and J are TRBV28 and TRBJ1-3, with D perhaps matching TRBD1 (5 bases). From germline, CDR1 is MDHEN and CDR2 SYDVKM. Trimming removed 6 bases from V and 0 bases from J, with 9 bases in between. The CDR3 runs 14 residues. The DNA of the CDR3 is TGTGCCAGCAGGCTAGGGGTCTCTGGAAACACCATATATTTT. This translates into CASRLGVSGNTIYF.

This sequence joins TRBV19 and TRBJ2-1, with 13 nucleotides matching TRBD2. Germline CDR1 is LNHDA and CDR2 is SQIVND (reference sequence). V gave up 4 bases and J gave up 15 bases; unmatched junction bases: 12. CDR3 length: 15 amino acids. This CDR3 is CASSTRGLAGEIRFF. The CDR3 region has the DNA TGTGCCAGTAGTACGCGAGGACTAGCGGGAGAGATCCGGTTCTTC.

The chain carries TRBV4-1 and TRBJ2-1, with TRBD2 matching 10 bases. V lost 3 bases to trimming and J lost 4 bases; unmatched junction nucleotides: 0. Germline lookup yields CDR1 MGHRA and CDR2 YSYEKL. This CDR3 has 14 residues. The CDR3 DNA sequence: TGCGCCAGCAGCCAGACTAGCGGGTACAATGAGCAGTTCTTC. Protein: CASSQTSGYNEQFF.

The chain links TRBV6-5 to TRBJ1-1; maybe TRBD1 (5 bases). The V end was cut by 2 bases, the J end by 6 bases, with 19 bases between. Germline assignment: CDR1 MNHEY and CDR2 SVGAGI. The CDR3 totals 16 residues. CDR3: CASSYLTRVVAAEAFF. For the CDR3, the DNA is TGTGCCAGCAGTTACCTCACCAGGGTGGTGGCAGCTGAAGCTTTCTTT.

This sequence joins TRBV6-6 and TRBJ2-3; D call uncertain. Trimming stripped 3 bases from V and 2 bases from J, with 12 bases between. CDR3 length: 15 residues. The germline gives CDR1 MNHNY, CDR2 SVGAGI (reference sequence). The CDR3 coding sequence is TGTGCCAGCAGTTATCCGACCGCGGACACAGATACGCAGTATTTT. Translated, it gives CASSYPTADTDTQYF.

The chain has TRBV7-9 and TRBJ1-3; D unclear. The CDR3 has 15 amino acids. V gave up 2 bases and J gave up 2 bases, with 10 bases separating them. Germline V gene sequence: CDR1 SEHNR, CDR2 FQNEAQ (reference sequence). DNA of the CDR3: TGTGCCAGCAGCTTACCGCCAGGAACTGGAAACACCATATATTTT. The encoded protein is CASSLPPGTGNTIYF.

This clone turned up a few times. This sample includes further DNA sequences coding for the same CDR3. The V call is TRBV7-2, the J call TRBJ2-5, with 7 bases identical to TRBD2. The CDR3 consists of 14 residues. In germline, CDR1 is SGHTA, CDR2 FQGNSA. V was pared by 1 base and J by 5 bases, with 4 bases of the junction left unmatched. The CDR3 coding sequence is TGTGCCAGCAGCTTAGGCGGGAGAAGGGAGACCCAGTACTTC. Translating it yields CASSLGGRRETQYF.

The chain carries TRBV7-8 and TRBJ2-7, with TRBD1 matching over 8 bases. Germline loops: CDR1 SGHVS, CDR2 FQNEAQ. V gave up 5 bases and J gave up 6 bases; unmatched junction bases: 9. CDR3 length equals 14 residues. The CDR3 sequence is CASSTGTGDREQYF. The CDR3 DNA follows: TGTGCCAGCAGCACCGGGACAGGTGATCGCGAGCAGTACTTC.

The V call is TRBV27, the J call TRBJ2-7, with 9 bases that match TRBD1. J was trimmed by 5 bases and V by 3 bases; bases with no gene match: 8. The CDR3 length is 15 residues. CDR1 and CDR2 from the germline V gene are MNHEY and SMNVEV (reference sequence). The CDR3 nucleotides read TGTGCCAGCAGTTTTATCGGGACAGGGATTAACGAGCAGTACTTC. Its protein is CASSFIGTGINEQYF.

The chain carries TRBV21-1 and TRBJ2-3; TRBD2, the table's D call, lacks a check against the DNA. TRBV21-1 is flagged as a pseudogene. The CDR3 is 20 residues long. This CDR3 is CASSKARVAGTNTSTDTQYF. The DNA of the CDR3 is TGTGCCAGCAGCAAAGCGCGAGTAGCGGGAACTAACACTAGCACAGATACGCAGTATTTT.

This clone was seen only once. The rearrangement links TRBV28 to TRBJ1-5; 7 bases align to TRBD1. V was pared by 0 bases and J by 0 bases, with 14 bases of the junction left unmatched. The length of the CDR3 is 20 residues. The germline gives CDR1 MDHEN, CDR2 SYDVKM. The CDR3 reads CASSLWRASRDRLSNQPQHF. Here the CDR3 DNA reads TGTGCCAGCAGTTTATGGAGGGCCTCCCGGGACAGACTTAGCAATCAGCCCCAGCATTTT.

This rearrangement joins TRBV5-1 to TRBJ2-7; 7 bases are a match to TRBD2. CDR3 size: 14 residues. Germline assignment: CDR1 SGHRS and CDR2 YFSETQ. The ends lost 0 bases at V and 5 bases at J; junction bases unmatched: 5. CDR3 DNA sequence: TGCGCCAGCAGCTTGGCTGGGAGGGCCCACGAGCAGTACTTC. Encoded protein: CASSLAGRAHEQYF.

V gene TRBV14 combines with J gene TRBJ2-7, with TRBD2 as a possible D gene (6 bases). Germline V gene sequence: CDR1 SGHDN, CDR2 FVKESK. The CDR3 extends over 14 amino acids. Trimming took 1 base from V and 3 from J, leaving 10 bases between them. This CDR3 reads CASSQASGYYEQYF. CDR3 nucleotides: TGTGCCAGCAGCCAAGCCAGCGGGTACTACGAGCAGTACTTC.

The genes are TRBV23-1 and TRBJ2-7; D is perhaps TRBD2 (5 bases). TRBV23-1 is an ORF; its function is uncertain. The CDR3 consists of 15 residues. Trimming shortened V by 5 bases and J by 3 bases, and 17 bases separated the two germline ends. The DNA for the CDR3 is TGCGCCAGCAGTAGGAGGAAGGTTGAAGACTACGAGCAGTACTTC. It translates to CASSRRKVEDYEQYF.

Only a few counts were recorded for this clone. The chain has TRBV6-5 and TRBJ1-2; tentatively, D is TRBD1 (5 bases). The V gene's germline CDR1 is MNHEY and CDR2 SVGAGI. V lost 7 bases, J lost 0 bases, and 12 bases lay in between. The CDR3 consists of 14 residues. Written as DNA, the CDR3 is TGTGCCAGCAACCGGGGGAGGACTAACTATGGCTACACCTTC. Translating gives CASNRGRTNYGYTF.

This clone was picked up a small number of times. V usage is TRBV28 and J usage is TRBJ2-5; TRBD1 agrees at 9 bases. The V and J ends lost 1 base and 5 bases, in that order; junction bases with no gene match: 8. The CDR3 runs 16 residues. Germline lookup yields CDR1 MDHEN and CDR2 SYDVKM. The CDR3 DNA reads TGTGCCAGCAGTTTATCCGGGACAGGGAATTGGGAGACCCAGTACTTC. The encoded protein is CASSLSGTGNWETQYF.

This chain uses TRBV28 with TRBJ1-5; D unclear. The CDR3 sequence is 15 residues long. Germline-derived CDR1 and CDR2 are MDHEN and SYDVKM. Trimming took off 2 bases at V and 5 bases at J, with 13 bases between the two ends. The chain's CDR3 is CASSLGGFRDQPQHF. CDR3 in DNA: TGTGCCAGCAGTTTAGGAGGGTTTAGGGATCAGCCCCAGCATTTT. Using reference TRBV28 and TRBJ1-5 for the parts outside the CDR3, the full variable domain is DVKVTQSSRYLVKRTGEKVFLECVQDMDHENMFWYRQDPGLGLRLIYFSYDVKMKEKGDIPEGYSVSREKKERFSLILESASTNQTSMYLCASSLGGFRDQPQHFGDGTRLSIL.

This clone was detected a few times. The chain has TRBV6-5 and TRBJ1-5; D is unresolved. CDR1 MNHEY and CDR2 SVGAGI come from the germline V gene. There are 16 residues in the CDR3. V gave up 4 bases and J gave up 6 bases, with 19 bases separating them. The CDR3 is CASSSGRRGGVQPQHF. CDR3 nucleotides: TGTGCCAGCAGTTCAGGTCGTCGGGGTGGCGTTCAGCCCCAGCATTTT.

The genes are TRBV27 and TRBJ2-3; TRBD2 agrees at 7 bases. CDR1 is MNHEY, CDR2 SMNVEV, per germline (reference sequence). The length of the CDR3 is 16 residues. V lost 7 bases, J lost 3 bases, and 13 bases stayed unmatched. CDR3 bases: TGTGCCAGCACCGCGGTCGGGAGGAAGGGGACAGATACGCAGTATTTT. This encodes CASTAVGRKGTDTQYF.

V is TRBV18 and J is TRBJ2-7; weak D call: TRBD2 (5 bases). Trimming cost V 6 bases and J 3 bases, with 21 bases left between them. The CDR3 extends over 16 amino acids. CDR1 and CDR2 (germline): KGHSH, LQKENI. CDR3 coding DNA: TGTGCCAGCTCGGCTGGACTCGCCGGCCCAAACTACGAGCAGTACTTC. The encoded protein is CASSAGLAGPNYEQYF.

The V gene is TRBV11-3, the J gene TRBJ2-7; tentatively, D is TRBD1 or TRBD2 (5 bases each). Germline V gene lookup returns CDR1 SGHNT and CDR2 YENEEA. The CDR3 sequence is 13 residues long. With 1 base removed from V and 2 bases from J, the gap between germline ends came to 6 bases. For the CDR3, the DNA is TGTGCCAGCAGCTTAGGGGGGACCTACGAGCAGTACTTC. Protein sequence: CASSLGGTYEQYF.

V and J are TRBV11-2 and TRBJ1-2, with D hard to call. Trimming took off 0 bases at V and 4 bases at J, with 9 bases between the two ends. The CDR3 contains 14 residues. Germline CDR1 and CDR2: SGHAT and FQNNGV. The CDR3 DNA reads TGTGCCAGCAGCTTAGAGGTGTCGGTCTATGGCTACACCTTC. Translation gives CASSLEVSVYGYTF.